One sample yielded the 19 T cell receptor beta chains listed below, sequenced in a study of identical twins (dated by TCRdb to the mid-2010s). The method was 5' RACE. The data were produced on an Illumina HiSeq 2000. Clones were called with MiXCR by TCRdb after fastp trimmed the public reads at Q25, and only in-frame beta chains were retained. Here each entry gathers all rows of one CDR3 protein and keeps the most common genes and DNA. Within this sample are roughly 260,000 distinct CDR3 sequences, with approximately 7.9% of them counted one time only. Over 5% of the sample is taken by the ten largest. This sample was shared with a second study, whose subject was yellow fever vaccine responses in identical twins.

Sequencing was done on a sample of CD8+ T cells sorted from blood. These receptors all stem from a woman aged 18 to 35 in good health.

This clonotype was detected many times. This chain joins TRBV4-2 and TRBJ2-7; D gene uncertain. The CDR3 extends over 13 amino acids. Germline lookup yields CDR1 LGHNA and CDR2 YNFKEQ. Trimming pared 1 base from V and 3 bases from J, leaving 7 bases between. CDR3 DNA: TGTGCCAGCAGCCAAGGATTAAGCTACGAGCAGTACGTC. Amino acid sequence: CASSQGLSYEQYV.

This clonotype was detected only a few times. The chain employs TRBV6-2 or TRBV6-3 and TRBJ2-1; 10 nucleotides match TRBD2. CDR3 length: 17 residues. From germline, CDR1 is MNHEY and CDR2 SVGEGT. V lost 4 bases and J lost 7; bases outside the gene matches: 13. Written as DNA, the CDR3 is TGTGCCAGCAGTTTTCTAATGAGCGGGAGGGCCCGAAATGAGCAGTTCTTC. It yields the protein CASSFLMSGRARNEQFF.

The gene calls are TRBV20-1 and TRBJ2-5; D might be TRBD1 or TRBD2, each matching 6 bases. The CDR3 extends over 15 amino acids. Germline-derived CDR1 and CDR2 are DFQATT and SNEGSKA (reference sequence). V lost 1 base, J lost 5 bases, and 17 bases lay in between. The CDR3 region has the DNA TGCAGTGCTAGAGTAGGAGGGGGGCCTCGGGAGACCCAGTACTTC. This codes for CSARVGGGPRETQYF.

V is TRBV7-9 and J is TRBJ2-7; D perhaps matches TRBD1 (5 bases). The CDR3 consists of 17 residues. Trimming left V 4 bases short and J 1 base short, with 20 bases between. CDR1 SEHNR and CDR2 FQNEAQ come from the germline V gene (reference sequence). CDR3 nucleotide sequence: TGTGCCAGCAGCTCGCCCCTGACAGACTGGGGATCCTACGAGCAGTACTTC. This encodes CASSSPLTDWGSYEQYF.

This chain's CDR3 is CSAHHGTSGTNEQFF. In DNA, the CDR3 is TGCAGTGCTCACCATGGGACTAGCGGGACCAATGAGCAGTTCTTC. The chain joins TRBV20-1 to TRBJ2-1; 13 bases agree with TRBD2. V lost 5 bases, J lost 6 bases, and 7 bases stayed unmatched. Looked up from germline, CDR1 is DFQATT and CDR2 is SNEGSKA (reference sequence). The CDR3 totals 15 residues.

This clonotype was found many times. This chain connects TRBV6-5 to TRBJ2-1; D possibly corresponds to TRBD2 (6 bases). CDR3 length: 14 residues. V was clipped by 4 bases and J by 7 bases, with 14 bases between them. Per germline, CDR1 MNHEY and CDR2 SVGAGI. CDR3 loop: CASSFGGRGNEQFF. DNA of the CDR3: TGTGCCAGCAGTTTCGGAGGGAGAGGTAATGAGCAGTTCTTC.

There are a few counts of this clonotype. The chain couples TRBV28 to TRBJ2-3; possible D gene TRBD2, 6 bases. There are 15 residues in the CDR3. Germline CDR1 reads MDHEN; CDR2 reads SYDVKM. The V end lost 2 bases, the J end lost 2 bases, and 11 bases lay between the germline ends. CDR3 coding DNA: TGTGCCAGCAGTTTAGTAGCGGACCCCACAGATACGCAGTATTTT. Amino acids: CASSLVADPTDTQYF.

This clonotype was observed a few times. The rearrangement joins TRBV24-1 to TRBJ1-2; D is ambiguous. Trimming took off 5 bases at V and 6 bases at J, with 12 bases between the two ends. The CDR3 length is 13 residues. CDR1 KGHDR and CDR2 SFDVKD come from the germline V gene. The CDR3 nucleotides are TGTGCCACCAGTGCCTTCGGGCAGGATGGCTACACCTTC. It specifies CATSAFGQDGYTF.

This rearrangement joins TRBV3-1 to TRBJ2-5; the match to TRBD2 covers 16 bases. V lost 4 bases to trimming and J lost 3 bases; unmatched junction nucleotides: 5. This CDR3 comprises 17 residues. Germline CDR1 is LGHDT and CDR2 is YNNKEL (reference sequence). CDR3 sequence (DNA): TGTGCCAGCAGCCCCGGGACTAGCGGGAGGGCCAAAGAGACCCAGTACTTC. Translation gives CASSPGTSGRAKETQYF.

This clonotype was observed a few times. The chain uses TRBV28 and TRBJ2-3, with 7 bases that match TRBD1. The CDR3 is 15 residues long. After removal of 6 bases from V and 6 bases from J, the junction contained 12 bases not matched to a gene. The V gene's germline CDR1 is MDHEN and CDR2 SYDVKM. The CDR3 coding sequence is TGTGCCAGCAGGGCCTACAACACAGGGGCCGATACGCAGTATTTT. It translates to CASRAYNTGADTQYF.

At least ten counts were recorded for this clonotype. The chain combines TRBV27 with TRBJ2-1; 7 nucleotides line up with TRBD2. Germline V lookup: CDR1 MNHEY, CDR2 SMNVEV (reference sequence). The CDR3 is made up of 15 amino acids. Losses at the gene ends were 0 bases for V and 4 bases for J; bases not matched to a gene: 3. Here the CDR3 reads CASSLSSSGYNEQFF. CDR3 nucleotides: TGTGCCAGCAGTTTATCATCTAGCGGATACAATGAGCAGTTCTTC.

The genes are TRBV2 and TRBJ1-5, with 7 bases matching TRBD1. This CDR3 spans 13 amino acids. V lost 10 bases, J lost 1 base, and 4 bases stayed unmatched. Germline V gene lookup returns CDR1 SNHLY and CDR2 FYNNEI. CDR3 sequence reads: CANSGGSNQPQHF. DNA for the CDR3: TGTGCCAACTCAGGGGGGAGCAATCAGCCCCAGCATTTT.

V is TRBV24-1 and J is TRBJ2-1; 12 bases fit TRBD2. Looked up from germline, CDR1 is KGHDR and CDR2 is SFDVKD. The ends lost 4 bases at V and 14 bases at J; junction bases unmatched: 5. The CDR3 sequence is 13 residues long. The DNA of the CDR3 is TGTGCCACCAGTGACTGGACTAGCGGGAAGAAGTTCTTC. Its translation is CATSDWTSGKKFF.

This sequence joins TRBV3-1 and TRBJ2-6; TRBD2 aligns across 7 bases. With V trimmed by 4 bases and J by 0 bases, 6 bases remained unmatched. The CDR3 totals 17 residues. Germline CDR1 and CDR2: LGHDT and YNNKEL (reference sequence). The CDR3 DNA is TGTGCCAGCAGCCCCCGGGACTACCTCTCTGGGGCCAACGTCCTGACTTTC. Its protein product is CASSPRDYLSGANVLTF.

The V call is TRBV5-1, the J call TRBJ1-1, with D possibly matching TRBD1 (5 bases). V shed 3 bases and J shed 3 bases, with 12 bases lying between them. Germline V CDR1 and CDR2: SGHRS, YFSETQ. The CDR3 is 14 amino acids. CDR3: CASSWDSFDTEAFF. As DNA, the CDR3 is TGCGCCAGCAGCTGGGACTCGTTTGACACTGAAGCTTTCTTT.

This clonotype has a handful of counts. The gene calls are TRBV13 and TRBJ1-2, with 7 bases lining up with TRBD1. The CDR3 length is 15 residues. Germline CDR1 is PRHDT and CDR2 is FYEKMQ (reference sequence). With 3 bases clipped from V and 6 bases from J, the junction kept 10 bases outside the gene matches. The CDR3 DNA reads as TGTGCCAGCAGCTTCGGCAAGGACAGGATGAATGGCTACACCTTC. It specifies CASSFGKDRMNGYTF.

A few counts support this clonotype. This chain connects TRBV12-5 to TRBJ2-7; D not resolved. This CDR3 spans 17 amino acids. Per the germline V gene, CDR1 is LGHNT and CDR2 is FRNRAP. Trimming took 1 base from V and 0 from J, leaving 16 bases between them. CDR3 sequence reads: CASGLDLMTDCSYEQYV. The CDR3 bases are TGTGCTAGTGGTTTGGACCTTATGACCGACTGCTCCTACGAGCAGTACGTC.

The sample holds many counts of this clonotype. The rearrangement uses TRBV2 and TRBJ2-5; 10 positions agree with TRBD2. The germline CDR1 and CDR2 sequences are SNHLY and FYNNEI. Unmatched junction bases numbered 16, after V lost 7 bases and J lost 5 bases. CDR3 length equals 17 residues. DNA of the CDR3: TGTGCCAGCACCTCACAAGGACTAGCGGCACTAAGGGAGACCCAGTACTTC. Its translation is CASTSQGLAALRETQYF.

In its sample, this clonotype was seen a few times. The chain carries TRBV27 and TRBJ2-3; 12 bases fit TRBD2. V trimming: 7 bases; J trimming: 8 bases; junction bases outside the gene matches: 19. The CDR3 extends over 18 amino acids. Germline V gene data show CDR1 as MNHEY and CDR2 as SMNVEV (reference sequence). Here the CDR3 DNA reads TGTGCCAGCAAACCCCTAGCGGGAGGGGATGGACCGGTGGGTACGCAGTATTTT. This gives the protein CASKPLAGGDGPVGTQYF.